This entry features one TCR beta chain sequence. No antigen is known for it. Researchers used the Oncomine TCR Beta short-read assay to sequence DNA from cultured CD4+ T cells. Using its own MiXCR run on the PCR reads, TCRdb lists one record per CDR3 protein. The sample consists of fewer than 15,000 distinct CDR3 sequences, roughly 61% of them appearing once. CDR1 and CDR2 (germline): KGHDR, SFDVKD. The CDR3 sequence is 15 residues long. V was clipped by 3 bases and J by 5 bases; unmatched bases: 6. Treatment meaning: approximately 9-day PBMC culture with coronavirus spike peptide pools or control peptides (ViraFEST assay). The data are from a study of vaccination and CD4 T cells after COVID-19. Across the study: Convalescent cases consisted of six males and four females, of whom two were Hispanic.

The receptor was isolated from a human donor who had recovered from COVID-19. V usage is TRBV24-1 and J usage is TRBJ1-1; 9 bases are a match to TRBD1. Source material: CD4+ T cells from blood, cultured in vitro. CDR3: CATSDTKQGATEAFF. CDR3 in DNA: TGTGCCACCAGTGATACTAAACAGGGGGCGACTGAAGCTTTCTTT.